The 10 T cell receptor beta chains below come from one sample, sequenced in a study of blood T cells in healthy people across ages. With a J-beta primer mix and a sample-barcoded 5' primer, a second PCR ran about 6 to 11 cycles. TCRdb re-called the 5' RACE reads through MiXCR, storing one row per CDR3 protein. This table has fewer than 700,000 distinct CDR3 sequences, about 45% appearing once. Sequences were obtained from blood. These TCRs come from an elderly man in good health.

This clonotype was counted many times. The J gene is TRBJ2-5, the V gene TRBV7-9; 7 nucleotides line up with TRBD1. J was trimmed by 2 bases and V by 4 bases; bases with no gene match: 1. The CDR3 is 13 amino acids. The germline V gene encodes CDR1 SEHNR and CDR2 FQNEAQ (reference sequence). CDR3 in amino acids: CASSWDRQETQYF. The DNA of the CDR3 is TGTGCCAGCAGCTGGGACAGACAAGAGACCCAGTACTTC.

J is TRBJ2-7 and V is TRBV4-3; TRBD2 matches at 9 bases. The better agreement between TRBJ2-5 and the DNA end casts doubt on the J call. CDR3 length equals 16 residues. Germline lookup yields CDR1 LGHNA and CDR2 YSLEER. CDR3 sequence (DNA): TGCGCCAGCAGCCAAGCTGCGGGCGGGGGGGTTCAGACCCAGTACTTC. Its translation is CASSQAAGGGVQTQYF.

V and J are TRBV14 and TRBJ2-3, with TRBD2 identical over 9 bases. Per the germline V gene, CDR1 is SGHDN and CDR2 is FVKESK. The CDR3 runs to 15 residues. The trim removed 5 bases at V and 2 bases at J, leaving 5 bases unmatched. This CDR3 reads CASSRGGGATDTQYF. The CDR3 DNA is TGTGCCAGCAGCAGAGGCGGGGGGGCCACAGATACGCAGTATTTT.

The chain links TRBV20-1 to TRBJ2-7, with TRBD2 matching over 7 bases. V dropped 1 base and J dropped 1; count of bases not matched to a gene: 7. The CDR3 has 15 residues. CDR1 and CDR2 from the germline V gene are DFQATT and SNEGSKA (reference sequence). This chain's CDR3 is CSARAAGRTSYEQYF. The CDR3 nucleotides are TGCAGTGCTAGAGCAGCCGGGAGGACATCCTACGAGCAGTACTTC.

To note about this clonotype: Given a much more abundant clone one base away, this may be a read error. No conserved phenylalanine or tryptophan ends this CDR3, so it is likely a read error. The CDR3 loop is CASRTGRVLGDEQFL. In DNA, the CDR3 is TGCGCCAGCAGGACAGGGAGGGTCCTGGGGGATGAGCAGTTCCTC. The chain carries TRBV5-1 and TRBJ2-1, with D perhaps matching TRBD1 or TRBD2 (7 bases each). V was cut by 5 bases and J by 8 bases, with 20 bases left in between. The CDR3 consists of 15 residues. CDR1 and CDR2 from the germline V gene are SGHRS and YFSETQ.

The rearrangement links TRBV12-5 to TRBJ2-3; possibly TRBD2 for D (6 bases). The CDR3 contains 14 residues. The V gene's germline CDR1 is LGHNT and CDR2 FRNRAP. V was cut by 2 bases and J by 6 bases, with 12 bases left in between. For the CDR3, the DNA is TGTGCTAGTGGTTTGAGCACGGGACTGGATACGCAGTATTTT. It translates to CASGLSTGLDTQYF.

The rearrangement uses TRBV7-9 and TRBJ1-6, with D unresolved. CDR1 is SEHNR, CDR2 FQNEAQ, per germline (reference sequence). V lost 1 base and J 8 bases, leaving 6 bases between the germline ends. The CDR3 has 13 amino acids. The CDR3 DNA reads as TGTGCCAGCAGCTTAGGTTTGGATTCACCCCTCCACTTT. Translated, it gives CASSLGLDSPLHF.

The chain couples TRBV12-3 or TRBV12-4 to TRBJ1-5, with 8 nucleotides matching TRBD1. This CDR3 contains 20 residues. Trimming cost V 5 bases and J 3 bases; bases outside gene matches: 21. CDR3 coding DNA: TGTGCCAGCAGTGAAGGGCCCGGCAGGGGGCAAGGGTGGGACAATCAGCCCCAGCATTTT. This translates into CASSEGPGRGQGWDNQPQHF.

The chain couples TRBV28 to TRBJ1-2; 11 bases map to TRBD1. Germline V gene data show CDR1 as MDHEN and CDR2 as SYDVKM. The CDR3 is made up of 12 amino acids. J lost 8 bases, V lost 10 bases, and 6 bases had no gene match. CDR3 DNA sequence: TGTGCCACCCTGAGGACAGGGGGCGGCTACACCTTC. This gives the protein CATLRTGGGYTF.

The chain joins TRBV20-1 to TRBJ1-4; 8 bases line up with TRBD1. Trimming cost V 1 base and J 3 bases; bases outside gene matches: 10. Looked up from germline, CDR1 is DFQATT and CDR2 is SNEGSKA (reference sequence). The CDR3 contains 17 residues. The CDR3 bases are TGCAGTGCTAGAGGCTCGCAGGGGGCAGGGGCTAATGAAAAACTGTTTTTT. Translating it yields CSARGSQGAGANEKLFF.